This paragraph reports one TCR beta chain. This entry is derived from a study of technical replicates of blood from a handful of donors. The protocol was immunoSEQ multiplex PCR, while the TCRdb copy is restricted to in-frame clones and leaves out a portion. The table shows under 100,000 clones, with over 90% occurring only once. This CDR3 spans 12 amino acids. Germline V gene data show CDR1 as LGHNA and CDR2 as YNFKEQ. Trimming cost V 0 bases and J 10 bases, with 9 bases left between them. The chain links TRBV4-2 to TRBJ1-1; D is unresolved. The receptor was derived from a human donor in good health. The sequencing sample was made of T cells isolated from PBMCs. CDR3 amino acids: CASSQDGRVAFF. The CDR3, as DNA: TGTGCCAGCAGCCAAGATGGGCGGGTAGCTTTCTTT.